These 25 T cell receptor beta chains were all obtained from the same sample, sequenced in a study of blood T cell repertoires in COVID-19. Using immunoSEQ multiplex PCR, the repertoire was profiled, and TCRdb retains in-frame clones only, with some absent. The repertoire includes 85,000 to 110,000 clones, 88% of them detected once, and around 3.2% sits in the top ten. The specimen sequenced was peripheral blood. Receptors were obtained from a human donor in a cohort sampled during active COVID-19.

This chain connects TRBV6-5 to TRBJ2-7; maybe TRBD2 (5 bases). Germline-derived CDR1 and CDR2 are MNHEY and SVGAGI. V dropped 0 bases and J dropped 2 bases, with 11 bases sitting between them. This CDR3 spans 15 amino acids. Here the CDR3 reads CASSYSGDTAYEQYF. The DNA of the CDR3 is TGTGCCAGCAGTTACTCGGGAGACACCGCCTACGAGCAGTACTTC.

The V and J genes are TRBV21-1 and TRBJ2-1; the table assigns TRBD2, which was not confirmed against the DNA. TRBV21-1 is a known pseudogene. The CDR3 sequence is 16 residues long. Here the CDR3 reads CASSTWRAVIYNEQFF. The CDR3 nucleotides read TGTGCCAGCAGCACCTGGAGAGCGGTCATATACAATGAGCAGTTCTTC.

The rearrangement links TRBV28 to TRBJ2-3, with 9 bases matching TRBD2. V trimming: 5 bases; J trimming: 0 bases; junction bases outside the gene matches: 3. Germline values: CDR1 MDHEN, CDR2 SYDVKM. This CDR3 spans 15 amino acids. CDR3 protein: CASSRAGGSTDTQYF. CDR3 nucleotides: TGTGCCAGCAGTCGAGCGGGGGGAAGCACAGATACGCAGTATTTT.

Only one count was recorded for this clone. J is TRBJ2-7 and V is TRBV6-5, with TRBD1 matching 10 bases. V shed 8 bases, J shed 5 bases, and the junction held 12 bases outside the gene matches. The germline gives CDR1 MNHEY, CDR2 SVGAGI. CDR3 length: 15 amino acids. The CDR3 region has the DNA TGTGCCAGCTCAATGACAGGGGGCGGGGGAAACGAGCAGTACTTC. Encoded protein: CASSMTGGGGNEQYF.

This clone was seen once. For the CDR3, the DNA is TGCGCCAGCAGTGGCCAAGGGGGCCCCTACGAGCAGTACTTC. Protein sequence: CASSGQGGPYEQYF. The V call is TRBV10-1, the J call TRBJ2-7; 7 bases align to TRBD1. This CDR3 contains 14 residues. The V segment lost 4 bases and the J segment 2 bases; nucleotides outside the gene matches: 5. Germline V lookup: CDR1 WNHNN, CDR2 SYGVQD (reference sequence).

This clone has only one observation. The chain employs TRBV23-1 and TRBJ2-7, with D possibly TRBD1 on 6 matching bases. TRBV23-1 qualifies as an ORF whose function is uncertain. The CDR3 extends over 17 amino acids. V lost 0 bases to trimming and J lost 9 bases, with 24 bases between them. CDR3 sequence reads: CASSQSQLDRLLGRQYF. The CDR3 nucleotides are TGCGCCAGCAGTCAATCGCAGCTCGACAGGCTCCTTGGGAGGCAGTACTTC.

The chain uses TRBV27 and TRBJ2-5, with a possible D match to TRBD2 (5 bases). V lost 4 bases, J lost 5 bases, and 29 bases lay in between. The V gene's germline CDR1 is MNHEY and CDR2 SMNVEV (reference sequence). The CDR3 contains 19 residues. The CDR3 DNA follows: TGTGCCAGCAGTTCACTAGTCCCTACTGAGGTGGGATTTGGGGAGACCCAGTACTTC. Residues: CASSSLVPTEVGFGETQYF.

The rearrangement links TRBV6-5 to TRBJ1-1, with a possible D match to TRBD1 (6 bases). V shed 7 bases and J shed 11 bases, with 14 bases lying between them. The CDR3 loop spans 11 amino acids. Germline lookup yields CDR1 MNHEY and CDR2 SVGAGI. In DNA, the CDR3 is TGTGCCAGCACCGACTGGGGGCGCGCTTTCTTT. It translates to CASTDWGRAFF.

CDR3 sequence (DNA): TGTGCCAGCAGTTCACTAGGGGGGGCATTTTCCAAGAACACTGAAGCTTTCTTT. It encodes CASSSLGGAFSKNTEAFF. The J gene is TRBJ1-1, the V gene TRBV7-2; possible D gene TRBD1, 6 bases. Trimming shortened V by 6 bases and J by 1 base, and 24 bases separated the two germline ends. This CDR3 region has 18 residues. Germline CDR1 SGHTA, CDR2 FQGNSA. Looking up the rest from reference TRBV7-2 and TRBJ1-1 gives the full variable domain: GAGVSQSPSNKVTEKGKDVELRCDPISGHTALYWYRQSLGQGLEFLIYFQGNSAPDKSGLPSDRFSAERTGGSVSTLTIQRTQQEDSAVYLCASSSLGGAFSKNTEAFFGQGTRLTVV.

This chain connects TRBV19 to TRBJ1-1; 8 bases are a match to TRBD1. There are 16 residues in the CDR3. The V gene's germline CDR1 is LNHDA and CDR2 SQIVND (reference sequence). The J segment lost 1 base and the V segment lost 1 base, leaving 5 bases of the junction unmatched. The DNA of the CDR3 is TGTGCCAGTAGTATAGGGTCAGGGGGCTGGAACACTGAAGCTTTCTTT. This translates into CASSIGSGGWNTEAFF. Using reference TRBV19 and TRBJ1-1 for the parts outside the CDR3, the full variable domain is DGGITQSPKYLFRKEGQNVTLSCEQNLNHDAMYWYRQDPGQGLRLIYYSQIVNDFQKGDIAEGYSVSREKKESFPLTVTSAQKNPTAFYLCASSIGSGGWNTEAFFGQGTRLTVV.

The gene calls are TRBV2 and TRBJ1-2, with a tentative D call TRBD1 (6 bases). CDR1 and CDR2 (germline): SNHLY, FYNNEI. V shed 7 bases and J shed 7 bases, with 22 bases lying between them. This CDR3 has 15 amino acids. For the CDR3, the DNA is TGTGCCAGCACCCCGCAAGGGGGGGCAGGTCGTGGCTACACCTTC. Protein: CASTPQGGAGRGYTF.

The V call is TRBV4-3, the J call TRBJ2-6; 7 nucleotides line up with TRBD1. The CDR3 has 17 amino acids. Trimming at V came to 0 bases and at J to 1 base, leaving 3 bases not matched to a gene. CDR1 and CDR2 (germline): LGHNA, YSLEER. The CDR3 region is CASSQDLQGSGANVLTF. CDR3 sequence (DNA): TGCGCCAGCAGCCAAGACCTACAGGGGTCTGGGGCCAACGTCCTGACTTTC.

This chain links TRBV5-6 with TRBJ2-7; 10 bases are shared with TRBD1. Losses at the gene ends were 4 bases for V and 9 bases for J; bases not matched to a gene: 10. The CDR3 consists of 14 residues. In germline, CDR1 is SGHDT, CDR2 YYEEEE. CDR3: CASSPGTGAWGQYF. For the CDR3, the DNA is TGTGCCAGCAGCCCCGGGACAGGGGCTTGGGGGCAGTACTTC.

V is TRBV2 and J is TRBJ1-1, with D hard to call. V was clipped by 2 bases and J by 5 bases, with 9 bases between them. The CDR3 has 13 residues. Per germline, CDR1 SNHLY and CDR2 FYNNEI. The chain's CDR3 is CASSESEGTEAFF. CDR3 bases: TGTGCCAGCAGTGAATCCGAGGGTACTGAAGCTTTCTTT.

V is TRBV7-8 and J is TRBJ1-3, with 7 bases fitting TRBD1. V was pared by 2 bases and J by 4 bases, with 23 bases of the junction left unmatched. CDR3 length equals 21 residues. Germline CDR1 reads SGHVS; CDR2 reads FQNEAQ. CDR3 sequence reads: CASSLTQKRPLEGAMGNTIYF. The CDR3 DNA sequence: TGTGCCAGCAGCTTAACGCAGAAAAGACCGTTAGAGGGGGCGATGGGAAACACCATATATTTT.

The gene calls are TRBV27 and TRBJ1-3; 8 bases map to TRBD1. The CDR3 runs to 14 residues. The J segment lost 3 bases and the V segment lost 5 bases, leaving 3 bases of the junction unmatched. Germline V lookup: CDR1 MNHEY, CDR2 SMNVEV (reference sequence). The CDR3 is CASSKQGGGNTIYF. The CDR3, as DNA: TGTGCCAGCAGTAAACAGGGGGGTGGAAACACCATATATTTT.

The CDR3 sequence is CSGYPGEGGELFF. For the CDR3, the DNA is TGCAGCGGGTACCCGGGAGAGGGCGGGGAGCTGTTTTTT. V usage is TRBV29-1 and J usage is TRBJ2-2; tentatively, D is TRBD2 (6 bases). V gave up 7 bases and J gave up 7 bases, with 16 bases separating them. From germline, CDR1 is SQVTM and CDR2 ANQGSEA. This CDR3 contains 13 residues.

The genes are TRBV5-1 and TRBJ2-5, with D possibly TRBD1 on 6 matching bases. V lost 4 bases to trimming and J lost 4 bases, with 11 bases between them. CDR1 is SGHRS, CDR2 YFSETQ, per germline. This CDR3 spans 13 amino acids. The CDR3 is CASSTLGGETQYF. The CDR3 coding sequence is TGCGCCAGCAGCACTCTAGGGGGAGAGACCCAGTACTTC.

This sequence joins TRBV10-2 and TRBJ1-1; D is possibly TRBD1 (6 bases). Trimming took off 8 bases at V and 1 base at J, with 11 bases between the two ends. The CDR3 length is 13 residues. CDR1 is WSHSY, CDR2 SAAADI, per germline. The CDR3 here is CASGRTANTEAFF. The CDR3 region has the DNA TGCGCCAGCGGAAGGACAGCGAACACTGAAGCTTTCTTT.

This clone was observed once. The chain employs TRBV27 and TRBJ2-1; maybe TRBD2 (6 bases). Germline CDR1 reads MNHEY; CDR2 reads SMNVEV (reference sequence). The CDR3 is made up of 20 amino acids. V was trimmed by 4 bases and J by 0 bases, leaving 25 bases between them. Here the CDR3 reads CASSSTIIRWEASSYNEQFF. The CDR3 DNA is TGTGCCAGCAGTTCGACTATAATAAGGTGGGAGGCGAGCTCCTACAATGAGCAGTTCTTC.

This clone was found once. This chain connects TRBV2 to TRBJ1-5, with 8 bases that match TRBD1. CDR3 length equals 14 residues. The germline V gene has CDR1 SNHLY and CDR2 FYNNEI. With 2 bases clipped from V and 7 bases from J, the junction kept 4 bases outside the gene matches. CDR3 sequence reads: CASSEQGARQPQHF. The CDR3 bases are TGTGCCAGCAGTGAACAGGGGGCCAGACAGCCCCAGCATTTT. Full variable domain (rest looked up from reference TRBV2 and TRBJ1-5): EPEVTQTPSHQVTQMGQEVILRCVPISNHLYFYWYRQILGQKVEFLVSFYNNEISEKSEIFDDQFSVERPDGSNFTLKIRSTKLEDSAMYFCASSEQGARQPQHFGDGTRLSIL.

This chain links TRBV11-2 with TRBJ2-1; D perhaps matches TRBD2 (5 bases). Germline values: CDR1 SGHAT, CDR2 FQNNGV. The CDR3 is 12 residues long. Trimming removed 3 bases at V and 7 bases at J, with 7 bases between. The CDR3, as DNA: TGTGCCAGCAGCTTCCGGGGAAATGAGCAGTTCTTC. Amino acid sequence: CASSFRGNEQFF. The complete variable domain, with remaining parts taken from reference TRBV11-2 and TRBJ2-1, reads EAGVAQSPRYKIIEKRQSVAFWCNPISGHATLYWYQQILGQGPKLLIQFQNNGVVDDSQLPKDRFSAERLKGVDSTLKIQPAKLEDSAVYLCASSFRGNEQFFGPGTRLTVL.

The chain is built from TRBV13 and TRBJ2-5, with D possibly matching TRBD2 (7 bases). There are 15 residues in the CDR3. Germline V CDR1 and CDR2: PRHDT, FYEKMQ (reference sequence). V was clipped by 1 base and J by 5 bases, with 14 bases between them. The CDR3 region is CASSLVGGAGETQYF. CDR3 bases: TGTGCCAGCAGCTTAGTAGGGGGGGCCGGTGAGACCCAGTACTTC.

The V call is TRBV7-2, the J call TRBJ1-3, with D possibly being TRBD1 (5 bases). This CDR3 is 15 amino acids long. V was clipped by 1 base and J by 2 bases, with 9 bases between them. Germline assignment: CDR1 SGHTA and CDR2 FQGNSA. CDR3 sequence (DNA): TGTGCCAGCAGCTTAGTTATAGGGGCTGGAAACACCATATATTTT. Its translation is CASSLVIGAGNTIYF.

As DNA, the CDR3 is TGTGCCAGCATGGGGCCGAACACTGAAGCTTTCTTT. Translation gives CASMGPNTEAFF. The chain recombines TRBV2 with TRBJ1-1, with D perhaps matching TRBD1 (5 bases). With 7 bases removed from V and 1 base from J, the gap between germline ends came to 7 bases. Germline V gene sequence: CDR1 SNHLY, CDR2 FYNNEI. The CDR3 length is 12 residues.